The rows below give T cell receptor beta chains drawn from one sample of a study of control samples from healthy donors and cancer patients. Measured with immunoSEQ multiplex PCR; TCRdb has only the in-frame clones, and not every one. Of some 150,000 clones in the sample, over 95% are singletons; the top ten hold 1%. Sequencing input: blood. All receptors come from a woman aged 25 to 39 in good health. Both conserved end residues are part of each CDR3. The D gene is left open where the match is weak. The size field is filled for only some rows; it gives once, few, many or a size class.

d_gene,v_gene,len,abundance,j_gene,CDR3nt,CDR3aa
-,TRBV25-1,18,-,TRBJ2-2,TGTGCCAGCAGTGATATCGGCGTCAGCGGCCCTAACACCGGGGAGCTGTTTTTT,CASSDIGVSGPNTGELFF
TRBD2,TRBV25-1,18,-,TRBJ2-3,TGTGCCAGCAGTAAAAGGACTAGCGGGGGCCCTAGCACAGATACGCAGTATTTT,CASSKRTSGGPSTDTQYF
TRBD1,TRBV14,14,-,TRBJ2-2,TGTGCCAGCAGCCAGGCCAGGGGGTCCGGGGAGCTGTTTTTT,CASSQARGSGELFF
-,TRBV5-1,14,-,TRBJ1-2,TGCGCCAGCAGGCCGGGCAGGGGTTTAGTCGGCTACACCTTC,CASRPGRGLVGYTF
TRBD2,TRBV5-1,14,-,TRBJ2-5,TGCGCCAGCAGCTCCCCGGGACTACAAGAGACCCAGTACTTC,CASSSPGLQETQYF
-,TRBV27,15,-,TRBJ2-1,TGTGCCAGCAGTTTAGTCCCCGTCGACTACAATGAGCAGTTCTTC,CASSLVPVDYNEQFF
-,TRBV4-1,14,-,TRBJ1-2,TGCGCCAGCAGCCAAGTGGGCAGCATCGGTCTTCACACCTTC,CASSQVGSIGLHTF
-,TRBV25-1,14,-,TRBJ1-1,TGTGCCAGCAGGGAGGTCCACATGAACACTGAAGCTTTCTTT,CASREVHMNTEAFF
TRBD1,TRBV5-1,15,-,TRBJ2-7,TGCGCCAGCAGCTTGGTACGGACAGGGGGAGACGAGCAGTACTTC,CASSLVRTGGDEQYF
-,TRBV7-6,15,-,TRBJ2-1,TGTGCCAGCAGCTTAAGGGTTAGCCCCTACAATGAGCAGTTCTTC,CASSLRVSPYNEQFF
-,TRBV2,15,-,TRBJ2-2,TGTGCCAGCAGTGATATCCCTGGGGGCACCGGGGAGCTGTTTTTT,CASSDIPGGTGELFF
-,TRBV5-6,15,once,TRBJ1-4,TGTGCCAGCAGCTTCCTTGGGCAGGGAAATGAAAAACTGTTTTTT,CASSFLGQGNEKLFF
-,TRBV6-6,15,-,TRBJ1-1,TGTGCCAGCAGTTACCCCCCGACCGAAATCACTGAAGCTTTCTTT,CASSYPPTEITEAFF
-,TRBV28,17,-,TRBJ1-6,TGTGCCAGCAGTTTTGAAAGGTCGGGAATTTATAATTCACCCCTCCACTTT,CASSFERSGIYNSPLHF
-,TRBV6-5,14,-,TRBJ1-1,TGTGCCAGCAGCCGTGACGTAGGGGCGGCTGAAGCTTTCTTT,CASSRDVGAAEAFF
-,TRBV28,13,-,TRBJ2-5,TGTGCCAGCAGTTTATTTCGTGGGGCCCCCCAGTACTTC,CASSLFRGAPQYF
-,TRBV6-2/TRBV6-3,14,-,TRBJ2-3,TGTGCCAGCAGTTATGACATTTCCACAGATACGCAGTATTTT,CASSYDISTDTQYF
-,TRBV14,13,-,TRBJ2-1,TGTGCCAGCAGCCGAAGGGGCACGGATGAGCAGTTCTTC,CASSRRGTDEQFF
-,TRBV10-2,14,-,TRBJ2-7,TGCGCCAGCAGTGAGTCGGGGTGGGGCCCCGAGCAGTACTTC,CASSESGWGPEQYF
-,TRBV6-5,15,-,TRBJ1-2,TGTGCCAGCAGTTACTCCAGGGCGACCTTATATGGCTACACCTTC,CASSYSRATLYGYTF
-,TRBV10-2,16,-,TRBJ1-2,TGCGCCAGCAGGGGGGAGGGGAACCCCGCTAACTATGGCTACACCTTC,CASRGEGNPANYGYTF
-,TRBV6-5,13,few,TRBJ1-5,TGTGCCAGCAGTTCAGGAGGCAATCAGCCCCAGCATTTT,CASSSGGNQPQHF
-,TRBV28,16,-,TRBJ1-1,TGTGCCAGCAGCCCCCTTCTCCGGGCGTGGGACACTGAAGCTTTCTTT,CASSPLLRAWDTEAFF
TRBD1,TRBV4-1,15,once,TRBJ2-7,TGCGCCAGCAGCCAAGAGAAGACAGGGTCATACGAGCAGTACTTC,CASSQEKTGSYEQYF
-,TRBV7-8,14,-,TRBJ1-1,TGTGCCAGCAGCTTAACAAGGGGTCAAAGAGAAGCTTTCTTT,CASSLTRGQREAFF
TRBD1,TRBV10-3,15,-,TRBJ1-5,TGTGCCATCAGTGTCTCCGGGACAGGGGACCAGCCCCAGCATTTT,CAISVSGTGDQPQHF
TRBD2,TRBV9,14,-,TRBJ2-7,TGTGCCAGCAGCGTAGGAACTAGCGAATACGAGCAGTACTTC,CASSVGTSEYEQYF
-,TRBV7-3,15,-,TRBJ2-7,TGTGCCAGCAGCTATACCGGGACCTTGAGAGACGAGCAGTACTTC,CASSYTGTLRDEQYF
-,TRBV6-6,12,-,TRBJ2-3,TGTGCCAGCAGCCCTAACACAGATACGCAGTATTTT,CASSPNTDTQYF
-,TRBV2,17,once,TRBJ1-6,TGTGCCAGCAGAGTTCACAGGGAAGGGAGCTATAATTCACCCCTCCACTTT,CASRVHREGSYNSPLHF
-,TRBV11-3,17,-,TRBJ2-1,TGTGCCAGCAGCCTATATCCAGGGACAAGGGCAGACAATGAGCAGTTCTTC,CASSLYPGTRADNEQFF
TRBD1,TRBV11-2,16,-,TRBJ1-6,TGTGCCAGCAGGCCCGGGACAGGGAACTATAATTCACCCCTCCACTTT,CASRPGTGNYNSPLHF
TRBD1,TRBV7-2,15,-,TRBJ1-2,TGTGCCAGCAGCGACGCCGGGACAGGGGATTATGGCTACACCTTC,CASSDAGTGDYGYTF
-,TRBV15,17,once,TRBJ2-3,TGTGCCACCAGCGGGGCTGGGACCCTCCGGCCCACAGATACGCAGTATTTT,CATSGAGTLRPTDTQYF
-,TRBV12-3/TRBV12-4,12,-,TRBJ1-2,TGTGCCAGCAGCCTTCAGGGGATGGGCTACACCTTC,CASSLQGMGYTF
-,TRBV5-6,14,once,TRBJ2-5,TGTGCCAGCAGCATTGGACAGAATCAAGAGACCCAGTACTTC,CASSIGQNQETQYF
-,TRBV2,14,-,TRBJ2-3,TGTGCCGGCGATCGGGGGAAGTCTACAGATACGCAGTATTTT,CAGDRGKSTDTQYF
-,TRBV21-1,19,once,TRBJ1-2,TGTGCCAGCAGCAAACTTAAGGGCGTTTCGGGACAGGGTAATTATGGCTACACCTTC,CASSKLKGVSGQGNYGYTF
-,TRBV18,13,-,TRBJ2-1,TGTGCCAGCTCGCCGTCTGAACTCAATGAGCAGTTCTTC,CASSPSELNEQFF
-,TRBV2,14,-,TRBJ2-5,TGTGCCAGCAAGACGGGACGGGTACAAGAGACCCAGTACTTC,CASKTGRVQETQYF
TRBD1,TRBV6-5,15,-,TRBJ2-3,TGTGCCAGCAGGACAGGGGGCGGGAAGACAGATACGCAGTATTTT,CASRTGGGKTDTQYF
TRBD1,TRBV28,15,-,TRBJ2-5,TGTGCCAGCAGTCCTGGGACAGATCCTCAAGAGACCCAGTACTTC,CASSPGTDPQETQYF
TRBD2,TRBV5-6,18,once,TRBJ2-1,TGTGCCAGCAGCTTTGCAACCCTAGCGGGAGCTAGATACAATGAGCAGTTCTTC,CASSFATLAGARYNEQFF
-,TRBV20-1,15,-,TRBJ1-6,TGCAGTGCTAGTAGTCAGGTTAAAGGAAATTCACCCCTCCACTTT,CSASSQVKGNSPLHF
-,TRBV14,15,-,TRBJ1-2,TGTGCCAGCAGCCAAGATTTGACATTCACCCGGAGCTACACCTTC,CASSQDLTFTRSYTF
-,TRBV5-1,16,-,TRBJ1-4,TGCGCCAGCAGCTTCCACCTAGAGACAACTAATGAAAAACTGTTTTTT,CASSFHLETTNEKLFF
-,TRBV6-5,14,-,TRBJ2-5,TGTGCCAGCAGCCGAGGGACCGATCAGGAGACCCAGTACTTC,CASSRGTDQETQYF
-,TRBV9,15,-,TRBJ1-4,TGTGCCAGCAGCTTTCGAGGTGCAACTAATGAAAAACTGTTTTTT,CASSFRGATNEKLFF
-,TRBV5-1,13,-,TRBJ2-7,TGCGCCAGCAGCTTGGATGGCGGCTACGAGCAGTACTTC,CASSLDGGYEQYF
TRBD1,TRBV11-2,17,-,TRBJ2-6,TGTGCCAGCAGCTCTGGGACAGGGGGTTCTGGGGCCAACGTCCTGACTTTC,CASSSGTGGSGANVLTF
-,TRBV7-9,16,-,TRBJ1-3,TGTGCCAGCAGCTTAGGTGCCGACCTCTCTGGAAACACCATATATTTT,CASSLGADLSGNTIYF
TRBD1,TRBV30,16,-,TRBJ2-7,TGTGCCTGGATGCTAGTGACAGGGATACGCTCCTACGAGCAGTACTTC,CAWMLVTGIRSYEQYF
TRBD1,TRBV6-2/TRBV6-3,16,-,TRBJ1-5,TGTGCCAGCAGTCCCGGGACAGGAAAACTTCATCAGCCCCAGCATTTT,CASSPGTGKLHQPQHF
-,TRBV6-4,14,-,TRBJ2-7,TGTGCCAGCAGTGTCCTAGGTAGTACTGTCGAGCAGTACTTC,CASSVLGSTVEQYF
-,TRBV9,15,few,TRBJ1-4,TGTGCCAGCAGCACGGAGGGCAGGGCAAGTGAAAAACTGTTTTTT,CASSTEGRASEKLFF
TRBD2,TRBV6-5,14,-,TRBJ2-2,TGTGCCAGCACCAGCGGGGGGGCTGTCGGGGAGCTGTTTTTT,CASTSGGAVGELFF